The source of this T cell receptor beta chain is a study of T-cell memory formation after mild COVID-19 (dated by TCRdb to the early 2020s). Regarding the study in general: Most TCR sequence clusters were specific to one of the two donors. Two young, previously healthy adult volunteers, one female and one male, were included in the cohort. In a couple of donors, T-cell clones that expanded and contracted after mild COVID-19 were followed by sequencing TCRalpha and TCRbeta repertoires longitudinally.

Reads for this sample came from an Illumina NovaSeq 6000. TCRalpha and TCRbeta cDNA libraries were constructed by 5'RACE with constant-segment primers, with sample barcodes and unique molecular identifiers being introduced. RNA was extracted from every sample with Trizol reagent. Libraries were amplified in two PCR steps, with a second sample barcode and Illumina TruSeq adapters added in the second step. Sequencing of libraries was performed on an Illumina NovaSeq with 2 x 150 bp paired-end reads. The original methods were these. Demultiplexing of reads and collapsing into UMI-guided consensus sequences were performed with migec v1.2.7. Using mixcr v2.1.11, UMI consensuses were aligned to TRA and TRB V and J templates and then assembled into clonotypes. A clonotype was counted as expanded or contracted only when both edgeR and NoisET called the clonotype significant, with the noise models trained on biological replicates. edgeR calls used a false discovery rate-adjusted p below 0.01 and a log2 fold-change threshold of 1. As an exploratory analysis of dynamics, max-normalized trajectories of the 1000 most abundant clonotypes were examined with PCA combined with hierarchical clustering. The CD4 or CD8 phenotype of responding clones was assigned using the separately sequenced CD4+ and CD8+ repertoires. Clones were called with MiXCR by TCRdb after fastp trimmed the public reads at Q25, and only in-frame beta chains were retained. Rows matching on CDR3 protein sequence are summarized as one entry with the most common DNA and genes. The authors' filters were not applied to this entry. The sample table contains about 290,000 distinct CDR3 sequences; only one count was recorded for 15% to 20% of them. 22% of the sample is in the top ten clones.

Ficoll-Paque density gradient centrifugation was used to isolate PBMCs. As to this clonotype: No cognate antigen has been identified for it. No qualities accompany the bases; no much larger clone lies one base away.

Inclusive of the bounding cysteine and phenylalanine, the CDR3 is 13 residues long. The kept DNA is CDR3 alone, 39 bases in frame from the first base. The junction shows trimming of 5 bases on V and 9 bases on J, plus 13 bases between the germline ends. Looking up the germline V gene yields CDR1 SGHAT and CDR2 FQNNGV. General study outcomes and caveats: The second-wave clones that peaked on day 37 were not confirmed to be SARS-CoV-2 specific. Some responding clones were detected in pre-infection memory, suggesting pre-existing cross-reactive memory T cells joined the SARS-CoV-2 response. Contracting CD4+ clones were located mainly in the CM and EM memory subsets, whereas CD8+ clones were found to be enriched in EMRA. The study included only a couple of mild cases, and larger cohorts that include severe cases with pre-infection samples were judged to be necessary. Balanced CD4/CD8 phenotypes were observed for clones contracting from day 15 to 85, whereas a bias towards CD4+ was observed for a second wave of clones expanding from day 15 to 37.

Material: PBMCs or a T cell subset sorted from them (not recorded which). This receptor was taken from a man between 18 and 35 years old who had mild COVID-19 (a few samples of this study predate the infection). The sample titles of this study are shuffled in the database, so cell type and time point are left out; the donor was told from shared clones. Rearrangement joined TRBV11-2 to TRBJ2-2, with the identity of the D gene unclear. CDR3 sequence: CASSPPYSWELFF. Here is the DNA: TGTGCCAGCAGCCCACCATATAGTTGGGAGCTGTTTTTT.